This T cell receptor beta chain was found in a study of metastatic and nonmetastatic thyroid tumors (dated by TCRdb to the early 2020s). About the study as a whole: The researchers compared repertoires between peripheral blood samples and tumor or nodule tissue samples from patients with malignant or benign thyroid disease. Overall study results and their limits: In both blood and tumor samples, TCR beta diversity was reported to be significantly higher in malignant tumors than in benign nodules.

No treatment had been received by any patient before thyroid surgery. The study retrospectively analysed patient clinical samples collected from about 2012 to 2019 using T-cell receptor beta sequencing. This clone has a count of ten or more. Its antigen is currently not known. No much larger clone exists at a distance of one base, and base qualities are not known. Deletion took 5 bases off V and 3 bases off J, with a span of 4 bases between the germline ends. Looking up the germline V gene yields CDR1 SQVTM and CDR2 ANQGSEA. The CDR3 runs 10 residues from the cysteine to the phenylalanine. Solely the CDR3 DNA is kept, with 30 bases framed from the first base. Receptor libraries were prepared by PCR. Instrument used: Illumina HiSeq 4000. The TCR beta-chain CDR3 region of each patient was profiled by high-throughput sequencing. From the authors' description of their analysis: Drawing on CDR3 differences between clinicopathological groups, the researchers built a classifier meant to tell apart patients with distant-metastatic papillary thyroid cancer. The Shannon index was used to assess repertoire diversity, and the Morisita-Horn index was used to assess tumor-blood repertoire similarity. The raw public reads went through TCRdb reprocessing: fastp at Q25, MiXCR clone calling, in-frame beta chains kept. None of the V and J calls come from the authors' own analysis; TCRdb made them. The sample table lists around 26,000 clones, approximately 19% of them with a count of one. The ten biggest clones cover approximately 4.3% of the sample.

The chain is encoded by TRBV29-1 joined to TRBJ1-1, with no D gene named confidently. The sample comprised blood. This clonotype was sampled from a male donor with papillary thyroid cancer or a benign thyroid nodule (not recorded which). Some clones in this sample may be carry-over from other donors' samples. The CDR3 corresponds to CSVLHTEAFF. Read as DNA, the sequence is TGCAGCGTTTTGCACACTGAAGCTTTCTTT.